This entry concerns a single TCR beta chain. CDR1 LNHDA and CDR2 SQIVND come from the germline V gene (reference sequence). This CDR3 spans 13 amino acids. Trimming pared 8 bases from V and 1 base from J, leaving 8 bases between. This sample was taken from a study of cytomegalovirus exposure and HLA in healthy donors. Primers for the PCR totalled 60 Vbeta and 13 Jbeta. Clones were read by immunoSEQ multiplex PCR, and TCRdb kept only the in-frame ones, dropping some. Altogether 130,000 to 150,000 clones are present, about 80% being singletons, with the ten largest covering about 3.9%. The receptor was derived from a man aged 35 to 55 in good health and CMV-seropositive. This chain links TRBV19 with TRBJ2-2; no reliable D call. Sequencing used PBMCs. The CDR3: CASCRQNTGELFF. The CDR3 nucleotides read TGTGCCAGTTGCAGACAGAACACCGGGGAGCTGTTTTTT.